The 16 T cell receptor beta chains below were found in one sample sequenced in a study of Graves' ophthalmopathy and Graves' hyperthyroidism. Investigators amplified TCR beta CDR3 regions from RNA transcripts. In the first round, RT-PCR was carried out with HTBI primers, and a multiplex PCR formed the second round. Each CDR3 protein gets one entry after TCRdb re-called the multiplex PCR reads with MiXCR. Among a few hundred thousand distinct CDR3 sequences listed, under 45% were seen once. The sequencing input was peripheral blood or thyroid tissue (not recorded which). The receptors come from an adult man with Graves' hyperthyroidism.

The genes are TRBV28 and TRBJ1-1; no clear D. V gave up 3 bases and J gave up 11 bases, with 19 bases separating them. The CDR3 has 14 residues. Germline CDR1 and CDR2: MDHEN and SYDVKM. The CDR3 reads CASSFDRPGPRAFF. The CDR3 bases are TGTGCCAGCAGTTTCGATCGGCCAGGCCCGAGGGCTTTCTTT.

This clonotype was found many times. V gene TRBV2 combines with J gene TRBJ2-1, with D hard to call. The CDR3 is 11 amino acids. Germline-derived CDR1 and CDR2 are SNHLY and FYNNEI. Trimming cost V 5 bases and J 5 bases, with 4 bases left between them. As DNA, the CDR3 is TGTGCCAGCAGTCAAGACAATGAGCAGTTCTTC. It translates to CASSQDNEQFF.

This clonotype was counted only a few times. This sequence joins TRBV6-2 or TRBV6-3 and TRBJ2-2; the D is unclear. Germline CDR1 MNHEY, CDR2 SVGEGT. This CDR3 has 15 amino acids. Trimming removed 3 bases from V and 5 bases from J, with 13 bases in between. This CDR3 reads CASSYSSYGTGELFF. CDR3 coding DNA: TGTGCCAGCAGTTATTCTAGTTACGGGACCGGGGAGCTGTTTTTT.

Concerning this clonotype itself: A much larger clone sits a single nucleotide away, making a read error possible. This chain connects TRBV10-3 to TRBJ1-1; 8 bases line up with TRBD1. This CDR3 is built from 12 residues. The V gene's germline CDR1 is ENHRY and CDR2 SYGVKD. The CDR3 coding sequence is TGTGCCAGCAGTGAGGTGACAGGGGAGATCAAGTTT. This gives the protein CASSEVTGEIKF.

CDR3: CASGTSGRETQHF. CDR3 bases: TGTGCTAGTGGAACGAGCGGGAGAGAGACCCAGCATTTT. The chain carries TRBV12-5 and TRBJ1-5; D not certain. In germline, CDR1 is LGHNT, CDR2 FRNRAP. This CDR3 is 13 amino acids long. The V gene lost 6 bases and the J gene lost 11 bases, with 17 bases spanning the gap. Supplemented by reference TRBV12-5 and TRBJ1-5, the full variable domain reads DARVTQTPRHKVTEMGQEVTMRCQPILGHNTVFWYRQTMMQGLELLAYFRNRAPLDDSGMPKDRFSAEMPDATLATLKIQPSEPRDSAVYFCASGTSGRETQHFGDGTRLSIL.

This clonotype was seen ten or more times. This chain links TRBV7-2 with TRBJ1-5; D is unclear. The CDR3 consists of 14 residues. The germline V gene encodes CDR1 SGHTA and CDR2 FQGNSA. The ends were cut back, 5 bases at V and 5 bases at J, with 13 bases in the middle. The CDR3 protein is CASSPPGGYQPQHF. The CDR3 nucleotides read TGTGCCAGCAGCCCCCCTGGAGGCTATCAGCCCCAGCATTTT.

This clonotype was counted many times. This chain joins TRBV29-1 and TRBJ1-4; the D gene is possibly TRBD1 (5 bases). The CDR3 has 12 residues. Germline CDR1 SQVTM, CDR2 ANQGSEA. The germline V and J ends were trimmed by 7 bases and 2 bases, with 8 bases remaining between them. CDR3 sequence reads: CSARVTNEKLFF. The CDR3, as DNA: TGCAGCGCCAGGGTTACTAATGAAAAACTGTTTTTT.

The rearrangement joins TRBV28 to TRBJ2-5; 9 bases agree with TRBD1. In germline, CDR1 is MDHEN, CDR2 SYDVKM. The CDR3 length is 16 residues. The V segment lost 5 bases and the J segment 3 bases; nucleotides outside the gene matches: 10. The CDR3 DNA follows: TGTGCCAGCAGTATCCACGGGACAGGGACTAAAGAGACCCAGTACTTC. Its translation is CASSIHGTGTKETQYF.

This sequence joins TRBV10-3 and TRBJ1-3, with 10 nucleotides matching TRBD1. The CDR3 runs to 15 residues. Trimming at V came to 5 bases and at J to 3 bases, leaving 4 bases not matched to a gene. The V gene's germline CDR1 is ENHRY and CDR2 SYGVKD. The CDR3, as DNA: TGTGCCATCAGTTCTGACAGGGGGCTTGGAAACACCATATATTTT. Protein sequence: CAISSDRGLGNTIYF.

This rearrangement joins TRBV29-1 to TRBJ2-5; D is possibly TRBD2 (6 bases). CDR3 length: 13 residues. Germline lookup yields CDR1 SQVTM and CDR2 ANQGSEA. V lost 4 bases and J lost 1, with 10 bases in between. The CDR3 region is CSVGGDFQETQYF. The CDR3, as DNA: TGCAGCGTTGGGGGGGACTTCCAAGAGACCCAGTACTTC.

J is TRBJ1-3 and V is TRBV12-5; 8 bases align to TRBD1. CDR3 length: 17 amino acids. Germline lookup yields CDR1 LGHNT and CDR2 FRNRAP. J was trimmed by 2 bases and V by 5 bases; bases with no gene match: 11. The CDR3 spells CASGVPTGARTGNTIYF. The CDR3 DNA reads TGTGCTAGTGGTGTCCCGACAGGGGCCAGGACTGGAAACACCATATATTTT.

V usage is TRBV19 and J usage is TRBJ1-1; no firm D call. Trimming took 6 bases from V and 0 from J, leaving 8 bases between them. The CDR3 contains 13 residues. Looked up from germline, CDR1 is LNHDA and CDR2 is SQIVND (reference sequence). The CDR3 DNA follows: TGTGCCAGTAGGAGGGATCTGAACACTGAAGCTTTCTTT. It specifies CASRRDLNTEAFF.

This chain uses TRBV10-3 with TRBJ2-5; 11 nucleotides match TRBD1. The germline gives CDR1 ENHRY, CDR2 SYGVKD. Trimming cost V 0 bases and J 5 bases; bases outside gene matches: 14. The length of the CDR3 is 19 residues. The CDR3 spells CAISESGTGGGPDMETQYF. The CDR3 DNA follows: TGTGCCATCAGTGAGTCGGGGACAGGGGGAGGGCCCGATATGGAGACCCAGTACTTC.

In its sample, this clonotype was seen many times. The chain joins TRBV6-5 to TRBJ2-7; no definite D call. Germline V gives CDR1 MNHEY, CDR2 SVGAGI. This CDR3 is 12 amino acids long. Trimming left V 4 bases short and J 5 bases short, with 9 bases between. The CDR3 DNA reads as TGTGCCAGCAGTTCGAACGGGCACGAGCAGTACTTC. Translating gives CASSSNGHEQYF.

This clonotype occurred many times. CDR3: CASIYRENTEAFF. The CDR3 DNA sequence: TGTGCCAGCATTTACAGGGAGAACACTGAAGCTTTCTTT. The chain couples TRBV2 to TRBJ1-1, with D possibly TRBD1 on 6 matching bases. Germline V gives CDR1 SNHLY, CDR2 FYNNEI. The CDR3 runs to 13 residues. Trimming removed 7 bases at V and 1 base at J, with 10 bases between.

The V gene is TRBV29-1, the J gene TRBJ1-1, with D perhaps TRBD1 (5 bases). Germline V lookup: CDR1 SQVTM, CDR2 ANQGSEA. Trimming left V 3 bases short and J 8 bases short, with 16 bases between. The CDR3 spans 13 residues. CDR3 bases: TGCAGCGTTGAGGCCGGGACCTTCTACGAAGCTTTCTTT. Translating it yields CSVEAGTFYEAFF.